This T cell receptor (beta chain) was profiled in a study of blood T cell repertoires in COVID-19. V lost 2 bases to trimming and J lost 3 bases; unmatched junction nucleotides: 2. This CDR3 is 16 amino acids long. Looked up from germline, CDR1 is LNHDA and CDR2 is SQIVND (reference sequence). The table came from immunoSEQ multiplex PCR; TCRdb's copy has only in-frame clones and leaves some out. The table has about 52,000 clones, roughly 87% seen once; the top ten hold around a sixth. The sequenced sample consisted of peripheral blood. This sequence originates from a human donor with active COVID-19. The donor label of this sample is uncertain. This rearrangement joins TRBV19 to TRBJ2-1; 12 positions agree with TRBD2. The DNA of the CDR3 is TGTGCCAGTAGTATATCTAGCGGGGGGGACTACAATGAGCAGTTCTTC. Translated: CASSISSGGDYNEQFF.